The rows below give T cell receptor beta chains drawn from one sample of a study of cytomegalovirus exposure and HLA in healthy donors. Measured with immunoSEQ multiplex PCR; TCRdb has only the in-frame clones, and not every one. This table holds under 150,000 clones, approximately 82% found once. Sequencing input: PBMCs. The receptors come from a boy younger than 10 in good health and CMV-seronegative. Each CDR3 is given with its conserved first and last residue. The D gene is left open where the match is weak. Clone size is given for some rows only: seen once, a few or many times, or a class if the clone is expanded.

clone_size	d_call	j_call	v_call	cdr3_nt	cdr3_aa
once	NA	TRBJ1-1	TRBV19	TGTGCCAGTAGTATAGGGGCAGGGAAGGTGAACACTGAAGCTTTCTTT	CASSIGAGKVNTEAFF
NA	TRBD2	TRBJ2-5	TRBV2	TGTGCCAGCAGTGGGACTAGCGGAGAGACCCAGTACTTC	CASSGTSGETQYF
NA	TRBD1	TRBJ1-2	TRBV6-5	TGTGCCAGCAGACAAGACAGGGGTATTAATCACTACACCTTC	CASRQDRGINHYTF
NA	NA	TRBJ2-2	TRBV27	TGTGCCAGCAGTTCAGTGCAGAACACCGGGGAGCTGTTTTTT	CASSSVQNTGELFF
NA	NA	TRBJ2-1	TRBV5-6	TGTGCCAGCAGCTTGGATCTTCCCCACAATGAGCAGTTCTTC	CASSLDLPHNEQFF
once	NA	TRBJ2-1	TRBV9	TGTGCCAGCATCCCCCTCCGGTCGGGATACTGTGAGCAGTTCTTC	CASIPLRSGYCEQFF
NA	NA	TRBJ1-5	TRBV21-1	TGTGCCAGCAGCAAAGCTGGTGCCGGGGGGCCAAATCAGCCCCAGCATTTT	CASSKAGAGGPNQPQHF
NA	TRBD1	TRBJ2-7	TRBV4-2	TGTGCCAGCAGCCAAGGTGAGGGACAGGGGGCCTACGAGCAGTACTTC	CASSQGEGQGAYEQYF
NA	NA	TRBJ2-6	TRBV4-3	TGCGCCAGCAGCCAAGGGACAGACTCTGGGGCCAACGTCCTGACTTTC	CASSQGTDSGANVLTF
NA	TRBD1	TRBJ2-2	TRBV6-4	TGTGCCAGCAGTATGGGACAGGGGGCCGGGGAGCTGTTTTTT	CASSMGQGAGELFF
once	NA	TRBJ1-4	TRBV21-1	TGTGCCAGCAGCCGTGAGACAGGCTTGCAGGAAAAACTGTTTTTT	CASSRETGLQEKLFF
once	TRBD2	TRBJ2-1	TRBV11-2	TGTGCCAGCAGCTCCGTTCGGAGCGGGAGCCCTCAGAAAGGGTTCTTC	CASSSVRSGSPQKGFF
NA	NA	TRBJ2-7	TRBV25-1	TGTGCCAGCGTCCAAATCGAAGGGCGGGAAAACCACGAGCAGTACTTC	CASVQIEGRENHEQYF
NA	TRBD1	TRBJ1-1	TRBV6-1	TGTGCCAGCAGTGAACAGGACGGGACAGGGAACACTGAAGCTTTCTTT	CASSEQDGTGNTEAFF
NA	TRBD1	TRBJ2-2	TRBV10-1	TGCGCCAGCAGACGGACAGGGGGGGACACCGGGGAGCTGTTTTTT	CASRRTGGDTGELFF
NA	TRBD1	TRBJ1-1	TRBV29-1	TGCAGCGTCCGACAGGGGGCGAGCACTGAAGCTTTCTTT	CSVRQGASTEAFF
NA	NA	TRBJ1-3	TRBV30	TGTGCCTGGAGTTTAGAGGGCCGATGGAACACCATATATTTT	CAWSLEGRWNTIYF
once	TRBD1	TRBJ1-3	TRBV5-3	TGTGCCAGAAGCCCGGGACAGGGAAACACCATATATTTT	CARSPGQGNTIYF
NA	TRBD2	TRBJ2-1	TRBV19	TGTGCCAGTAGTATACTAGCGGGAGGCGGTGAGCAGTTCTTC	CASSILAGGGEQFF
NA	NA	TRBJ1-1	TRBV7-9	TGTGCCAGCAGGACTACCGTGCTCTCACTGAACACTGAAGCTTTCTTT	CASRTTVLSLNTEAFF
NA	TRBD1	TRBJ1-2	TRBV7-9	TGTGCCAGCAGCCCCTCGGGACAGGGGGCGAATGGCTACACCTTC	CASSPSGQGANGYTF
NA	NA	TRBJ1-2	TRBV7-9	TGTGCCAGCCATCTCCCAGGTTTCAACTATGGCTACACCTTC	CASHLPGFNYGYTF
once	NA	TRBJ1-1	TRBV10-1	TGCGCCAGCAACCTGGGGCTGGACACTGAAGCTTTCTTT	CASNLGLDTEAFF
NA	NA	TRBJ1-1	TRBV7-3	TGTGCCAGCAGCCCCCTAACAGGCATGAACACTGAAGCTTTCTTT	CASSPLTGMNTEAFF
NA	NA	TRBJ1-4	TRBV27	TGTGCCAGCAGGGCCTGGGACTTTACTGAAAAACTGTTTTTT	CASRAWDFTEKLFF
NA	TRBD1	TRBJ1-1	TRBV19	TGTGCCAGTAGTACCGGGACAGGGATCTTCATGAACACTGAAGCTTTCTTT	CASSTGTGIFMNTEAFF
NA	NA	TRBJ2-1	TRBV19	TGTGCCAGTTCCAAAGACGGGTTTTCCAATGAGCAGTTCTTC	CASSKDGFSNEQFF
NA	NA	TRBJ1-1	TRBV9	TGTGCCAGCAGCGTAGCCGGTTTGAACACTGAAGCTTTCTTT	CASSVAGLNTEAFF
NA	TRBD1	TRBJ2-7	TRBV9	TGTGCCAGCAGCCTCCCTGGGACAGGGGGTGCCTACGAGCAGTACTTC	CASSLPGTGGAYEQYF
once	NA	TRBJ2-3	TRBV7-2	TGTGCCAGCAGCCCCTATGGAGATACGCAGTATTTT	CASSPYGDTQYF
NA	TRBD1	TRBJ1-2	TRBV10-3	TGTGCCATCAGTGACCCTAACAGGGGGGGAGAAAACTATGGCTACACCTTC	CAISDPNRGGENYGYTF
NA	NA	TRBJ2-6	TRBV6-5	TGTGCCAGCAGTCGGAGCTCTGGGGCCAACGTCCTGACTTTC	CASSRSSGANVLTF
NA	TRBD1	TRBJ2-3	TRBV6-5	TGTGCCAGCAGGGCGGACAGGTTAACCACAGATACGCAGTATTTT	CASRADRLTTDTQYF
NA	NA	TRBJ1-2	TRBV7-9	TGTGCCAGCAGTCCGGTTGCGGAGTATGGCTACACCTTC	CASSPVAEYGYTF
NA	NA	TRBJ1-1	TRBV6-6	TGTGCCAGCAAGTCGCCAATCGACATCGGTGAAGCTTTCTTT	CASKSPIDIGEAFF
NA	TRBD1	TRBJ2-5	TRBV18	TGTGCCAGCTCACCACTCGGGACAGCTCATGGGACCCAGTACTTC	CASSPLGTAHGTQYF
few	TRBD1	TRBJ1-5	TRBV10-1	TGCGCCAGCAGTGCCGGGACAGTAAATCAGCCCCAGCATTTT	CASSAGTVNQPQHF
NA	NA	TRBJ2-1	TRBV30	TGTGCCTGGAGTGAACTAGTCAATGAGCAGTTCTTC	CAWSELVNEQFF
NA	TRBD1	TRBJ2-4	TRBV29-1	TGCAGCGTTGAAGACGGACAGGCTTTAGCCAAAAACATTCAGTACTTC	CSVEDGQALAKNIQYF
NA	NA	TRBJ1-1	TRBV23-1	TGCGCCAGAGGAGGGATCGCGAACACTGAAGCTTTCTTT	CARGGIANTEAFF